These 11 T cell receptor beta chains were all obtained from the same sample, sequenced in a study of control samples from healthy donors and cancer patients. Libraries were prepared by immunoSEQ multiplex PCR; TCRdb keeps only in-frame clonotypes and omits some of them. The repertoire consists of about 69,000 clones, with around nine tenths occurring once and the leading ten covering about a fifth. The sequencing sample was made of PBMCs. The source is a man aged 55 to 70 with lung cancer.

The V call is TRBV27, the J call TRBJ1-4; no clear D. Germline CDR1 and CDR2: MNHEY and SMNVEV (reference sequence). CDR3 size: 15 residues. V was trimmed by 6 bases and J by 5 bases, leaving 16 bases between them. The CDR3 sequence is CASSPLRQMNEKLFF. The CDR3, as DNA: TGTGCCAGCAGCCCATTAAGGCAGATGAATGAAAAACTGTTTTTT.

The gene calls are TRBV7-2 and TRBJ1-5; D is possibly TRBD1 (5 bases). This CDR3 has 13 amino acids. Germline V gene lookup returns CDR1 SGHTA and CDR2 FQGNSA. Trimming cost V 2 bases and J 6 bases, with 8 bases left between them. The CDR3 DNA reads TGTGCCAGCAGCTTATTGAGGGGTCAGCCCCAGCATTTT. Residues: CASSLLRGQPQHF.

The gene calls are TRBV5-1 and TRBJ2-5, with TRBD2 as a possible D gene (6 bases). V shed 1 base and J shed 6 bases, with 13 bases lying between them. From germline, CDR1 is SGHRS and CDR2 YFSETQ. The CDR3 has 14 amino acids. The chain's CDR3 is CASSLLPGGQTQYF. The CDR3 bases are TGCGCCAGCAGCTTGCTTCCCGGGGGACAGACCCAGTACTTC. The variable domain in full, completed from reference TRBV5-1 and TRBJ2-5, reads KAGVTQTPRYLIKTRGQQVTLSCSPISGHRSVSWYQQTPGQGLQFLFEYFSETQRNKGNFPGRFSGRQFSNSRSEMNVSTLELGDSALYLCASSLLPGGQTQYFGPGTRLLVL.

This clone appeared a single time. The genes are TRBV5-1 and TRBJ2-5; 13 nucleotides match TRBD2. Germline CDR1 SGHRS, CDR2 YFSETQ. Trimming at V came to 4 bases and at J to 5 bases, leaving 8 bases not matched to a gene. The CDR3 consists of 16 residues. For the CDR3, the DNA is TGCGCCAGCAGCCGTGTACTAGCGGGGGGGCAGGAGACCCAGTACTTC. Its translation: CASSRVLAGGQETQYF.

This clone was recorded only once. V is TRBV4-1 and J is TRBJ2-7, with TRBD1 identical over 9 bases. Germline V gene data show CDR1 as MGHRA and CDR2 as YSYEKL. J was trimmed by 0 bases and V by 3 bases; bases with no gene match: 3. CDR3 size: 15 residues. CDR3 coding DNA: TGCGCCAGCAGCCATGGGACAGGGAGCTCCTACGAGCAGTACGTC. Amino acids: CASSHGTGSSYEQYV.

The rearrangement uses TRBV6-5 and TRBJ2-2; no clear D gene. The length of the CDR3 is 13 residues. Trimming took 0 bases from V and 5 from J, leaving 4 bases between them. The germline gives CDR1 MNHEY, CDR2 SVGAGI. CDR3 loop: CASSYSGTGELFF. Here the CDR3 DNA reads TGTGCCAGCAGTTACTCTGGGACCGGGGAGCTGTTTTTT.

The chain links TRBV6-6 to TRBJ2-7; TRBD1 is a possible D gene (5 bases). Trimming removed 2 bases at V and 2 bases at J, with 16 bases between. Germline assignment: CDR1 MNHNY and CDR2 SVGAGI (reference sequence). The CDR3 spans 16 residues. CDR3 amino acids: CASSYVTGLPTYEQYF. DNA of the CDR3: TGTGCCAGCAGTTACGTAACAGGCTTACCCACCTACGAGCAGTACTTC.

This clone is categorized as medium-sized. This CDR3 reads CASSSVSGSGELFF. The CDR3 nucleotides read TGTGCCAGTAGCTCAGTGAGCGGGTCCGGGGAGCTGTTTTTT. The rearrangement links TRBV19 to TRBJ2-2; tentatively, D is TRBD2 (6 bases). The CDR3 is made up of 14 amino acids. V lost 6 bases and J lost 6, with 14 bases in between. CDR1 LNHDA and CDR2 SQIVND come from the germline V gene (reference sequence). The entire variable domain, with the rest obtained from reference TRBV19 and TRBJ2-2, is as follows: DGGITQSPKYLFRKEGQNVTLSCEQNLNHDAMYWYRQDPGQGLRLIYYSQIVNDFQKGDIAEGYSVSREKKESFPLTVTSAQKNPTAFYLCASSSVSGSGELFFGEGSRLTVL.

V is TRBV12-5 and J is TRBJ1-3; maybe TRBD1 (5 bases). This CDR3 has 14 amino acids. Germline V gives CDR1 LGHNT, CDR2 FRNRAP. The CDR3, as DNA: TGTGCCACGGGCAAGGGGACCTCCGGAAACACCATATATTTT. Protein sequence: CATGKGTSGNTIYF.

This rearrangement joins TRBV20-1 to TRBJ1-4; possibly TRBD1 for D (5 bases). Trimming removed 3 bases at V and 6 bases at J, with 20 bases between. Germline CDR1 and CDR2: DFQATT and SNEGSKA (reference sequence). The CDR3 length is 16 residues. This CDR3 reads CSASQAGRRRDEKLFF. The CDR3 DNA reads TGCAGTGCTAGTCAAGCAGGGCGAAGGAGGGATGAAAAACTGTTTTTT.

The genes are TRBV5-1 and TRBJ1-1; D remains unclear. V was shortened by 1 base and J by 2 bases, with 12 bases between the two germline ends. The CDR3 totals 15 residues. The germline gives CDR1 SGHRS, CDR2 YFSETQ. CDR3 in DNA: TGCGCCAGCAGCTTGAATATCCTAACCAACACTGAAGCTTTCTTT. This gives the protein CASSLNILTNTEAFF.